The 11 T cell receptor beta chains in this list originate from one sample, sequenced in a study of blood T cells in healthy people across ages. Alongside a J-beta primer mix, a sample-barcoded 5' primer served in a second PCR lasting about 7 to 12 cycles. TCRdb re-called the 5' RACE reads with MiXCR, one entry per CDR3 protein. The data show approximately 2,000,000 distinct CDR3 sequences, approximately 40% seen once. The sample taken for sequencing was blood. The receptors were gathered from a human donor in good health.

V usage is TRBV3-1 and J usage is TRBJ1-2, with 8 bases fitting TRBD1. CDR1 and CDR2 (germline): LGHDT, YNNKEL (reference sequence). J gave up 5 bases and V 4 bases, and 9 bases lay outside the gene matches. The CDR3 length is 15 residues. DNA for the CDR3: TGTGCCAGCAGCCTTCTCACGGGACAGGCTTATGGCTACACCTTC. Translating gives CASSLLTGQAYGYTF. Together with reference TRBV3-1 and TRBJ1-2, the CDR3 gives the full variable domain: DTAVSQTPKYLVTQMGNDKSIKCEQNLGHDTMYWYKQDSKKFLKIMFSYNNKELIINETVPNRFSPKSPDKAHLNLHINSLELGDSAVYFCASSLLTGQAYGYTFGSGTRLTVV.

The genes are TRBV27 and TRBJ1-2, with no clear D. Deletions cut 6 bases from V and 4 bases from J, with 12 bases between. The CDR3 spans 13 residues. The germline V gene has CDR1 MNHEY and CDR2 SMNVEV (reference sequence). CDR3 DNA sequence: TGTGCCAGCAGACCAAGTGTCGGCTATGGCTACACCTTC. It yields the protein CASRPSVGYGYTF.

The rearrangement links TRBV13 to TRBJ1-4; D ambiguous. The CDR3 loop spans 16 amino acids. CDR1 is PRHDT, CDR2 FYEKMQ, per germline (reference sequence). Between the trimmed V and J ends, which lost 6 bases and 0 bases, there was a span of 14 bases. In DNA form, the CDR3 reads TGTGCCAGCAGTCAACAGCATTTTGCAACTAATGAAAAACTGTTTTTT. Translated: CASSQQHFATNEKLFF.

CDR3 in amino acids: CASRLGSALPQHF. The CDR3 DNA reads TGTGCCAGCCGTCTGGGGTCGGCTTTGCCCCAGCATTTT. J is TRBJ1-5 and V is TRBV19; no reliable D call. Per the germline V gene, CDR1 is LNHDA and CDR2 is SQIVND (reference sequence). The CDR3 length is 13 residues. V shed 9 bases and J shed 9 bases, with 18 bases lying between them.

The chain is built from TRBV7-8 and TRBJ1-3; D not certain. V lost 5 bases, J lost 0 bases, and 11 bases lay in between. Germline V gene sequence: CDR1 SGHVS, CDR2 FQNEAQ. CDR3 length: 15 residues. The CDR3 here is CASSPYLSSGNTIYF. The CDR3 nucleotides are TGTGCCAGCAGCCCTTACCTGAGCTCTGGAAACACCATATATTTT.

The CDR3 reads CSGLYRGTSYGYTF. CDR3 sequence (DNA): TGCAGTGGGTTATATCGGGGGACCAGCTATGGCTACACCTTC. This chain links TRBV20-1 with TRBJ1-2, with D perhaps matching TRBD1 (5 bases). V lost 7 bases and J 4 bases, leaving 19 bases between the germline ends. This CDR3 contains 14 residues. In germline, CDR1 is DFQATT, CDR2 SNEGSKA (reference sequence).

This clonotype was seen more than once but under ten times. The CDR3 reads CASSHQRAYNEQFF. The CDR3 coding sequence is TGTGCCAGCAGCCACCAGCGAGCTTACAATGAGCAGTTCTTC. The J gene is TRBJ2-1, the V gene TRBV14, with D unclear. CDR3 length equals 14 residues. V was trimmed by 3 bases and J by 4 bases, leaving 10 bases between them. CDR1 and CDR2 (germline): SGHDN, FVKESK.

This clonotype was recorded many times. CDR3 nucleotide sequence: TGTGCCAGCAGCTTAAGGACAGCAAGCACAGATACGCAGTATTTT. Translated: CASSLRTASTDTQYF. V is TRBV7-3 and J is TRBJ2-3; the D gene is possibly TRBD1 (6 bases). Germline-derived CDR1 and CDR2 are SGHTA and FQGTGA. The CDR3 length is 15 residues. Trimming cost V 1 base and J 0 bases, with 8 bases left between them.

V usage is TRBV20-1 and J usage is TRBJ2-7, with TRBD2 as a possible D gene (5 bases). V lost 8 bases and J 0 bases, leaving 29 bases between the germline ends. The germline V gene encodes CDR1 DFQATT and CDR2 SNEGSKA (reference sequence). The CDR3 length is 18 residues. The CDR3 DNA reads TGCAGTACTTACCTACCCGGGGTCCTGGTGGGGAGCTCCTACGAGCAGTACTTC. It translates to CSTYLPGVLVGSSYEQYF.

This clonotype has just a few counts. J is TRBJ2-5 and V is TRBV7-2; TRBD2 aligns across 8 bases. The J call may be incorrect, as the DNA end agrees better with TRBJ2-7. Germline V gene sequence: CDR1 SGHTA, CDR2 FQGNSA. The CDR3 has 16 amino acids. Written as DNA, the CDR3 is TGTGCCAGCAGCCGGACGGGGGCGGGGGGAGGCTACGAGCAGTACTTC. Translating gives CASSRTGAGGGYEQYF.

This clonotype has a handful of counts. The chain joins TRBV4-3 to TRBJ2-3; TRBD2 matches at 8 bases. The CDR3 covers 16 residues. Germline CDR1 reads LGHNA; CDR2 reads YSLEER. Trimming at V came to 4 bases and at J to 5 bases, leaving 11 bases not matched to a gene. CDR3 sequence reads: CASSPRRGGGLDTQYF. In DNA form, the CDR3 reads TGCGCCAGCAGCCCCCGGAGGGGCGGGGGGTTAGATACGCAGTATTTT.